This T cell receptor (beta chain) was found in a study of shared clonotypes between healthy human individuals. The trim removed 4 bases at V and 7 bases at J, leaving 14 bases unmatched. In germline, CDR1 is SGDLS, CDR2 YYNGEE. The CDR3 is made up of 17 amino acids. Profiled with immunoSEQ multiplex PCR; TCRdb holds only in-frame clones, not every one. The top ten clones hold 0.36% of a sample with 1,400,000 or so clones, just under 99% of them seen once. The sample comprised naive CD4+ T cells sorted from blood. Specified subset: CD45RA+ positively selected. The sequence came from a man younger than 45 in good health. The genes are TRBV9 and TRBJ2-1; TRBD2 agrees at 10 bases. The CDR3 protein is CASSPQSGRALWNEQFF. The CDR3 DNA reads as TGTGCCAGCAGCCCACAAAGCGGGAGGGCCCTCTGGAATGAGCAGTTCTTC.